Below are 14 T cell receptor beta chains sequenced from a single sample in a study of early T cells in non-severe SARS-CoV-2 infection. TCRdb itself ran the 5' RACE reads through MiXCR, one entry per CDR3 protein. The sample consists of 55,000 to 75,000 distinct CDR3 sequences, around 6.5% of them appearing once. The sequences come from whole blood, collected at baseline. These receptors were taken from an adult who was a healthcare worker with PCR-confirmed SARS-CoV-2 infection or an uninfected control (not recorded which).

This clonotype has a count of ten or more. The rearrangement links TRBV10-3 to TRBJ2-7, with D perhaps assigned TRBD1 or TRBD2 (5 bases each). The CDR3 totals 14 residues. The germline V and J ends were trimmed by 5 bases and 5 bases, with 16 bases remaining between them. From germline, CDR1 is ENHRY and CDR2 SYGVKD. The CDR3 region is CAISRNRRDDEQYF. The DNA for the CDR3 is TGTGCCATCAGTAGAAATCGTCGGGACGACGAGCAGTACTTC.

This clonotype was found a few times. CDR3 loop: CASSQDWRSSGANVLTF. In DNA form, the CDR3 reads TGCGCCAGCAGCCAAGATTGGCGCAGCTCTGGGGCCAACGTCCTGACTTTC. This chain connects TRBV4-3 to TRBJ2-6, with no clear D. This CDR3 is built from 17 residues. The germline V gene encodes CDR1 LGHNA and CDR2 YSLEER. Trimming left V 0 bases short and J 0 bases short, with 9 bases between.

The chain has TRBV29-1 and TRBJ2-2; perhaps TRBD1 as D (6 bases). CDR1 and CDR2 (germline): SQVTM, ANQGSEA. The V gene lost 6 bases and the J gene lost 4 bases, with 12 bases spanning the gap. This CDR3 region has 13 residues. The CDR3 coding sequence is TGCAGCGTACAGGGATCGCGCACCGGGGAGCTGTTTTTT. This encodes CSVQGSRTGELFF.

There are a few counts of this clonotype. The chain couples TRBV7-8 to TRBJ2-5; a possible D gene is TRBD2 (5 bases). V was shortened by 6 bases and J by 5 bases, with 13 bases between the two germline ends. The germline gives CDR1 SGHVS, CDR2 FQNEAQ. The CDR3 contains 13 residues. The DNA of the CDR3 is TGTGCCAGCAGTTCTACTAGAAGGGAGACCCAGTACTTC. Translated: CASSSTRRETQYF.

The sample holds many counts of this clonotype. CDR3 coding DNA: TGCGCCAGCAGTATTGGGGGACTAGCCTATGAGCAGTTCTTC. It specifies CASSIGGLAYEQFF. The gene calls are TRBV5-1 and TRBJ2-1; TRBD2 aligns across 9 bases. Trimming removed 5 bases from V and 8 bases from J; junction bases left unmatched: 8. Germline loops: CDR1 SGHRS, CDR2 YFSETQ. The CDR3 has 14 residues.

The V and J genes are TRBV4-1 and TRBJ2-7; no definite D call. Between the trimmed V and J ends, which lost 4 bases and 2 bases, there was a span of 12 bases. Looked up from germline, CDR1 is MGHRA and CDR2 is YSYEKL. This CDR3 has 14 residues. This CDR3 is CASSLLTETYEQYF. DNA of the CDR3: TGCGCCAGCAGCCTCCTGACGGAAACCTACGAGCAGTACTTC.

V usage is TRBV28 and J usage is TRBJ2-7; TRBD1 aligns across 8 bases. The germline gives CDR1 MDHEN, CDR2 SYDVKM. With V trimmed by 11 bases and J by 2 bases, 5 bases remained unmatched. The CDR3 length is 12 residues. The CDR3 spells CALGQAPYEQYF. The CDR3 DNA reads TGTGCCTTGGGACAGGCCCCCTACGAGCAGTACTTC.

This clonotype was observed at least ten times. The chain combines TRBV12-3 or TRBV12-4 with TRBJ1-6; D is unclear. Trimming removed 6 bases from V and 5 bases from J, with 17 bases in between. The CDR3 has 16 amino acids. The CDR3, as DNA: TGTGCCAGCAGCACGCTGTACGGTACAGATAATTCACCCCTCCACTTT. Its translation is CASSTLYGTDNSPLHF.

This clonotype was observed many times. This chain links TRBV15 with TRBJ2-1; D is unresolved. Germline assignment: CDR1 LNHNV and CDR2 YYDKDF (reference sequence). V lost 0 bases and J 0 bases, leaving 9 bases between the germline ends. The CDR3 spans 16 residues. As DNA, the CDR3 is TGTGCCACCAGCAGAGATAGCAGCGACTCCTACAATGAGCAGTTCTTC. Translating it yields CATSRDSSDSYNEQFF. The variable domain in full, with the rest retrieved from reference TRBV15 and TRBJ2-1, is DAMVIQNPRYQVTQFGKPVTLSCSQTLNHNVMYWYQQKSSQAPKLLFHYYDKDFNNEADTPDNFQSRRPNTSFCFLDIRSPGLGDTAMYLCATSRDSSDSYNEQFFGPGTRLTVL.

This clonotype was recorded at least ten times. V usage is TRBV4-1 and J usage is TRBJ2-5; TRBD2 matches at 8 bases. The CDR3 contains 14 residues. V shed 5 bases, J shed 5 bases, and the junction held 7 bases outside the gene matches. CDR1 is MGHRA, CDR2 YSYEKL, per germline. CDR3 DNA sequence: TGCGCCAGCAGCTTCGGGAGGGGTCGGGAGACCCAGTACTTC. Its protein product is CASSFGRGRETQYF.

This clonotype was detected ten times or more. The chain employs TRBV20-1 and TRBJ1-5; D unclear. Germline loops: CDR1 DFQATT, CDR2 SNEGSKA (reference sequence). This CDR3 contains 13 residues. V was clipped by 3 bases and J by 5 bases, with 11 bases between them. The chain's CDR3 is CSARDSPDQPQHF. Written as DNA, the CDR3 is TGCAGTGCTAGGGACTCCCCCGATCAGCCCCAGCATTTT.

There are many counts of this clonotype. The CDR3 is CSARAHEQYF. The DNA for the CDR3 is TGCAGTGCTAGAGCCCACGAGCAGTACTTC. The chain recombines TRBV20-1 with TRBJ2-7; D remains unclear. Germline V CDR1 and CDR2: DFQATT, SNEGSKA (reference sequence). Trimming removed 1 base from V and 5 bases from J, with 3 bases in between. This CDR3 has 10 amino acids.

This clonotype occurred many times. The chain's CDR3 is CASSLVGAQVGYEQYF. The CDR3, as DNA: TGTGCCAGCAGCTTAGTAGGGGCCCAGGTCGGCTACGAGCAGTACTTC. V is TRBV7-2 and J is TRBJ2-7; TRBD1 is a possible D gene (5 bases). This CDR3 comprises 16 residues. The V end lost 1 base, the J end lost 3 bases, and 16 bases lay between the germline ends. Per germline, CDR1 SGHTA and CDR2 FQGNSA. Supplemented by reference TRBV7-2 and TRBJ2-7, the full variable domain reads GAGVSQSPSNKVTEKGKDVELRCDPISGHTALYWYRQSLGQGLEFLIYFQGNSAPDKSGLPSDRFSAERTGGSVSTLTIQRTQQEDSAVYLCASSLVGAQVGYEQYFGPGTRLTVT.

This clonotype has at least ten counts. The genes are TRBV20-1 and TRBJ2-7; no reliable D call. This CDR3 contains 13 residues. Looked up from germline, CDR1 is DFQATT and CDR2 is SNEGSKA (reference sequence). Trimming left V 6 bases short and J 2 bases short, with 14 bases between. CDR3 sequence (DNA): TGCAGTGCCTGGGCAGTGAATGCCTACGAGCAGTACTTC. Amino acids: CSAWAVNAYEQYF.